A single sample is the source of the 21 T cell receptor beta chains below, sequenced in a study of blood T cell repertoires in COVID-19. Sequencing used immunoSEQ multiplex PCR; TCRdb keeps in-frame clones, though not all of them. This sample has approximately 200,000 clones; roughly 80% occur once, and the top ten carry roughly a sixth. Sample: peripheral blood. Every receptor here comes from a man aged 55 to 70 with active or convalescent COVID-19.

V and J are TRBV10-3 and TRBJ2-1; 13 bases line up with TRBD2. Germline CDR1 reads ENHRY; CDR2 reads SYGVKD. Losses at the gene ends were 6 bases for V and 8 bases for J; bases not matched to a gene: 10. This CDR3 is built from 16 residues. The CDR3 region is CAISERLAGGADEQFF. In nucleotides, the CDR3 is TGTGCCATCAGCGAGAGACTAGCGGGAGGAGCCGATGAGCAGTTCTTC.

The V and J genes are TRBV4-3 and TRBJ2-3; 11 bases are shared with TRBD2. The germline V gene encodes CDR1 LGHNA and CDR2 YSLEER. The length of the CDR3 is 17 residues. The trim removed 0 bases at V and 2 bases at J, leaving 4 bases unmatched. The CDR3 reads CASSQDLLAGATDTQYF. The CDR3 nucleotides are TGCGCCAGCAGCCAAGATCTACTAGCGGGAGCCACAGATACGCAGTATTTT.

The chain combines TRBV29-1 with TRBJ2-7, with 9 positions matching TRBD2. V was pared by 3 bases and J by 2 bases, with 8 bases of the junction left unmatched. The CDR3 consists of 15 residues. CDR1 is SQVTM, CDR2 ANQGSEA, per germline. CDR3 DNA sequence: TGCAGCGTTGACGGGATAGCGGGAGTTCCCTACGAGCAGTACTTC. It specifies CSVDGIAGVPYEQYF.

This CDR3 is CASRRGGTGGVGEQFF. The CDR3 DNA is TGTGCCAGCAGGCGGGGTGGAACGGGAGGGGTGGGGGAGCAGTTCTTC. This chain links TRBV27 with TRBJ2-1, with TRBD2 matching over 8 bases. Germline V gene sequence: CDR1 MNHEY, CDR2 SMNVEV (reference sequence). This CDR3 has 16 amino acids. V dropped 6 bases and J dropped 10; count of bases not matched to a gene: 17.

The CDR3 DNA reads TGTGCCAGCAGCGGGACACCGCCTAACTATGGCTACACCTTC. It is translated as CASSGTPPNYGYTF. The rearrangement links TRBV9 to TRBJ1-2; maybe TRBD1 (5 bases). The CDR3 covers 14 residues. The V and J ends lost 3 bases and 0 bases respectively, with 9 bases between them. The germline CDR1 and CDR2 sequences are SGDLS and YYNGEE.

This clone appeared once. The V call is TRBV4-3, the J call TRBJ2-1; D is possibly TRBD2 (6 bases). This CDR3 is 16 amino acids long. CDR1 and CDR2 (germline): LGHNA, YSLEER. V shed 0 bases and J shed 4 bases, with 13 bases lying between them. This CDR3 reads CASSQERLARYNEQFF. The CDR3 bases are TGCGCCAGCAGCCAAGAGAGGCTAGCGCGTTACAATGAGCAGTTCTTC.

This chain uses TRBV7-2 with TRBJ1-1; 7 bases are shared with TRBD1. Trimming took 0 bases from V and 8 from J; bases not matched to a gene: 9. Germline assignment: CDR1 SGHTA and CDR2 FQGNSA. The CDR3 runs to 15 residues. DNA of the CDR3: TGTGCCAGCAGCTTAGCGCGAGGGGGCAGATTGGAAGCTTTCTTT. Residues: CASSLARGGRLEAFF. Complete variable domain (other parts from reference TRBV7-2 and TRBJ1-1): GAGVSQSPSNKVTEKGKDVELRCDPISGHTALYWYRQSLGQGLEFLIYFQGNSAPDKSGLPSDRFSAERTGGSVSTLTIQRTQQEDSAVYLCASSLARGGRLEAFFGQGTRLTVV.

This clone came up once. The J gene is TRBJ2-5, the V gene TRBV7-2; D call uncertain. The CDR3 extends over 12 amino acids. Germline V CDR1 and CDR2: SGHTA, FQGNSA. Trimming took 1 base from V and 7 from J, leaving 7 bases between them. The DNA of the CDR3 is TGTGCCAGCAGCTTAGAATCCGGGACCCAGTACTTC. It codes for CASSLESGTQYF.

The table lists this clone with a few counts. The CDR3 DNA follows: TGTGCCAGCAGTCCCGTGGGGGGTACGCAGTATTTT. This sequence encodes CASSPVGGTQYF. The chain uses TRBV6-2 or TRBV6-3 and TRBJ2-3; maybe TRBD2 (6 bases). V was shortened by 5 bases and J by 8 bases, with 11 bases between the two germline ends. The CDR3 consists of 12 residues. The V gene's germline CDR1 is MNHEY and CDR2 SVGEGT.

V is TRBV7-2 and J is TRBJ2-2; tentative D call: TRBD1 (6 bases). The V end was cut by 5 bases, the J end by 6 bases, with 10 bases between. CDR3 length equals 13 residues. Germline values: CDR1 SGHTA, CDR2 FQGNSA. In DNA, the CDR3 is TGTGCCAGCAGCCCTGCAGGGGCCGGGGAGCTGTTTTTT. This translates into CASSPAGAGELFF.

The gene calls are TRBV18 and TRBJ2-1, with a possible D match to TRBD2 (5 bases). Trimming took off 5 bases at V and 2 bases at J, with 19 bases between the two ends. Germline V gives CDR1 KGHSH, CDR2 LQKENI. This CDR3 is built from 17 residues. This chain's CDR3 is CASSTYPERQTYNEQFF. The DNA of the CDR3 is TGTGCCAGCTCAACCTACCCCGAGCGGCAGACCTACAATGAGCAGTTCTTC.

This chain links TRBV29-1 with TRBJ2-1; a possible D gene is TRBD1 (6 bases). Per germline, CDR1 SQVTM and CDR2 ANQGSEA. V lost 7 bases to trimming and J lost 2 bases, with 15 bases between them. The CDR3 runs 14 residues. The CDR3 DNA reads TGCAGCGCGGCGGCCCAGGGGACCTACAATGAGCAGTTCTTC. Translated, it gives CSAAAQGTYNEQFF.

This clone appeared a single time. V gene TRBV7-2 combines with J gene TRBJ2-5, with TRBD2 matching 11 bases. The CDR3 has 15 residues. After removal of 5 bases from V and 7 bases from J, the junction contained 9 bases not matched to a gene. Looked up from germline, CDR1 is SGHTA and CDR2 is FQGNSA. This chain's CDR3 is CASSQTSGTGGTQYF. DNA of the CDR3: TGTGCCAGCAGCCAGACTAGCGGGACCGGGGGGACCCAGTACTTC. Full variable domain (outside the CDR3, taken from reference TRBV7-2 and TRBJ2-5): GAGVSQSPSNKVTEKGKDVELRCDPISGHTALYWYRQSLGQGLEFLIYFQGNSAPDKSGLPSDRFSAERTGGSVSTLTIQRTQQEDSAVYLCASSQTSGTGGTQYFGPGTRLLVL.

The rearrangement links TRBV20-1 to TRBJ2-7; maybe TRBD2 (5 bases). This CDR3 contains 11 residues. V was trimmed by 6 bases and J by 6 bases, leaving 12 bases between them. Looked up from germline, CDR1 is DFQATT and CDR2 is SNEGSKA (reference sequence). This chain's CDR3 is CSARREPEQYF. The CDR3 DNA reads as TGCAGTGCCAGAAGGGAGCCCGAGCAGTACTTC.

The V and J genes are TRBV28 and TRBJ2-1; a weak D match, TRBD2 (7 bases). Trimming cost V 7 bases and J 8 bases, with 18 bases left between them. The CDR3 contains 14 residues. Germline CDR1 reads MDHEN; CDR2 reads SYDVKM. Written as DNA, the CDR3 is TGTGCCAGCATCTTAGGGGGGGGCCCGGATGAGCAGTTCTTC. Translating gives CASILGGGPDEQFF.

This chain links TRBV10-3 with TRBJ2-6; no firm D call. Germline CDR1 and CDR2: ENHRY and SYGVKD. The CDR3 loop spans 14 amino acids. V was cut by 7 bases and J by 0 bases, with 7 bases left in between. For the CDR3, the DNA is TGTGCCATCACCCGGAGCTCTGGGGCCAACGTCCTGACTTTC. Translating gives CAITRSSGANVLTF.

The rearrangement joins TRBV6-2 or TRBV6-3 to TRBJ1-2, with D possibly matching TRBD1 (5 bases). Germline V gives CDR1 MNHEY, CDR2 SVGEGT. This CDR3 is 16 amino acids long. V gave up 0 bases and J gave up 3 bases, with 14 bases separating them. CDR3 sequence: CASSYSRKGPHYGYTF. CDR3 coding DNA: TGTGCCAGCAGTTACTCGCGAAAGGGGCCCCACTATGGCTACACCTTC.

V usage is TRBV6-2 or TRBV6-3 and J usage is TRBJ2-7, with TRBD2 matching 11 bases. The V gene end was trimmed by 5 bases and the J gene end by 7 bases; junction bases not matched to a gene: 7. This CDR3 spans 14 amino acids. Germline-derived CDR1 and CDR2 are MNHEY and SVGEGT. CDR3 DNA sequence: TGTGCCAGCAGTGAGGGACTAGCGGAGGGGGAGCAGTACTTC. This sequence encodes CASSEGLAEGEQYF.

This clone came up a few times. The J gene is TRBJ2-7, the V gene TRBV5-7; D is possibly TRBD1 (8 bases). TRBV5-7 is assigned to the ORF class and has an uncertain function. The CDR3 totals 11 residues. DNA for the CDR3: TGTCCACAGGGGGGGTCCTACGAGCAGTACTTC. Translation gives CPQGGSYEQYF.

The chain employs TRBV24-1 and TRBJ2-1, with 9 nucleotides matching TRBD1. V shed 4 bases and J 0 bases; nucleotides not matched to a gene: 6. The CDR3 runs to 17 residues. The germline V gene encodes CDR1 KGHDR and CDR2 SFDVKD. CDR3 sequence: CATSDGQGLYSYNEQFF. In DNA, the CDR3 is TGTGCCACCAGTGACGGACAGGGGCTTTACTCCTACAATGAGCAGTTCTTC.

V is TRBV7-2 and J is TRBJ1-2, with D possibly being TRBD1 (5 bases). Trimming pared 0 bases from V and 5 bases from J, leaving 13 bases between. Germline CDR1 is SGHTA and CDR2 is FQGNSA. The CDR3 is made up of 15 amino acids. CDR3 protein: CASSLASWTIYGYTF. The CDR3 coding sequence is TGTGCCAGCAGCTTAGCGTCATGGACAATTTATGGCTACACCTTC.